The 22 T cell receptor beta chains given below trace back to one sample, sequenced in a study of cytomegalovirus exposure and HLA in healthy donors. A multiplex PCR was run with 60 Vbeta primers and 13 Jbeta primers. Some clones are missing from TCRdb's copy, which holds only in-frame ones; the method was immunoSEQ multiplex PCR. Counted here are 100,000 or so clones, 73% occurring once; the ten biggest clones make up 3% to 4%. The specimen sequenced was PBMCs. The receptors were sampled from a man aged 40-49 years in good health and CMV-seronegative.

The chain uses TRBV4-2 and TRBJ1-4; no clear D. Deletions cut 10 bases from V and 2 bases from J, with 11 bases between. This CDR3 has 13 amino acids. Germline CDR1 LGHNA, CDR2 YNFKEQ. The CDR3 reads CATGGSTNEKLFF. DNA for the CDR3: TGTGCCACAGGAGGGTCGACTAATGAAAAACTGTTTTTT.

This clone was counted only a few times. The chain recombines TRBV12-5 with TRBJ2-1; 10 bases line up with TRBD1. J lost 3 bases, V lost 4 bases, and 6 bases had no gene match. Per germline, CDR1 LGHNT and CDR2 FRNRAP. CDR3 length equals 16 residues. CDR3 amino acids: CASGSDRGQGYNEQFF. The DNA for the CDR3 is TGTGCTAGTGGTTCCGACAGGGGGCAAGGCTACAATGAGCAGTTCTTC.

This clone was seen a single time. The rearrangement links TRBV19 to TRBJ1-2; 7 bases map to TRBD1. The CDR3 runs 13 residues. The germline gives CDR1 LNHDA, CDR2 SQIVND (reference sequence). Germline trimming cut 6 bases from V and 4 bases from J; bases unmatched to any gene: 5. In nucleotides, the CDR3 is TGTGCCAGTAGGCCCGGGACAGCCTATGGCTACACCTTC. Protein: CASRPGTAYGYTF.

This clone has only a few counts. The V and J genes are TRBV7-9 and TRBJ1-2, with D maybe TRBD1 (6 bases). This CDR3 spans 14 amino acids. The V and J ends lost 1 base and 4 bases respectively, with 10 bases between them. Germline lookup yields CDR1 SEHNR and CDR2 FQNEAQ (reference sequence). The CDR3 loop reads CASSLEGHSYGYTF. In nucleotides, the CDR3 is TGTGCCAGCAGCTTAGAGGGACATAGCTATGGCTACACCTTC.

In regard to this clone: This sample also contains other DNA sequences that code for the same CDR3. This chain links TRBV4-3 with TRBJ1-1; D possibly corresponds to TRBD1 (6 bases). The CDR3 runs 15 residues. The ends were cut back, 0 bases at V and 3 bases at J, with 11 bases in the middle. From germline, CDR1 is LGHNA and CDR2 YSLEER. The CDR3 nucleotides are TGCGCCAGCAGCCAAGAGGACAGCCGATACACTGAAGCTTTCTTT. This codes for CASSQEDSRYTEAFF.

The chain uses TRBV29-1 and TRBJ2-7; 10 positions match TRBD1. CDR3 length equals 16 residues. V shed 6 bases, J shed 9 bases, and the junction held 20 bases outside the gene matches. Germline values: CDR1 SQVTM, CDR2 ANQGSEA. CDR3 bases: TGCAGCGTAGGAGGACCGGGACAGGGGACGAACTTAAGGCAGTACTTC. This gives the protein CSVGGPGQGTNLRQYF.

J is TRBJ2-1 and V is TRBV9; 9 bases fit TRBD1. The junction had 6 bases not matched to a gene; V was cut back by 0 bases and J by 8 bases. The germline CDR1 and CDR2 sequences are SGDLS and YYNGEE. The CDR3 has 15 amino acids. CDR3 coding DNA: TGTGCCAGCAGCGTAGTAAGGACAGGGGTGGATGAGCAGTTCTTC. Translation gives CASSVVRTGVDEQFF.

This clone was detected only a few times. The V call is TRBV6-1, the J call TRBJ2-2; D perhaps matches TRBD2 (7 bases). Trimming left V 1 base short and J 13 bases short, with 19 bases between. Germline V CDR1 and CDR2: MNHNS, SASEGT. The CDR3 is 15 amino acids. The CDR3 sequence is CASSEELGGAGRLFF. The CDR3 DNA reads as TGTGCCAGCAGTGAAGAGTTGGGGGGGGCGGGACGGCTGTTTTTT.

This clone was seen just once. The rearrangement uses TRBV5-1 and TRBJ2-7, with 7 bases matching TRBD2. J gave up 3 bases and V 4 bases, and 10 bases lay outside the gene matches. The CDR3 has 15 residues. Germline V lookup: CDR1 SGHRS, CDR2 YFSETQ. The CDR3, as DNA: TGCGCCAGCAGCCGCGCCGGAGGGGACTACTACGAGCAGTACTTC. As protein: CASSRAGGDYYEQYF.

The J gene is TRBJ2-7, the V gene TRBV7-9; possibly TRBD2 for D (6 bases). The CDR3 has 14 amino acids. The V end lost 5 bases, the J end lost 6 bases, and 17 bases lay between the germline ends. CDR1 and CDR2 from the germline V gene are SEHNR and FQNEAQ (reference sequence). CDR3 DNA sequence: TGTGCCAGCAGCCCCCCGGAGAGCGGGTTCGAGCAGTACTTC. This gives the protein CASSPPESGFEQYF. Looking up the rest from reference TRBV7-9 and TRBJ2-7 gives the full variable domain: DTGVSQNPRHKITKRGQNVTFRCDPISEHNRLYWYRQTLGQGPEFLTYFQNEAQLEKSRLLSDRFSAERPKGSFSTLEIQRTEQGDSAMYLCASSPPESGFEQYFGPGTRLTVT.

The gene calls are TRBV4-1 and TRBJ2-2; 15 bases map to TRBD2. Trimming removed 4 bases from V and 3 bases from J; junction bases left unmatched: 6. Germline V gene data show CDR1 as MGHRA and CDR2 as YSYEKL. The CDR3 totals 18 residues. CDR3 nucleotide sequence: TGCGCCAGCAGCCTCTGGACTAGCGGGGGGGCCTACACCGGGGAGCTGTTTTTT. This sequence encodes CASSLWTSGGAYTGELFF.

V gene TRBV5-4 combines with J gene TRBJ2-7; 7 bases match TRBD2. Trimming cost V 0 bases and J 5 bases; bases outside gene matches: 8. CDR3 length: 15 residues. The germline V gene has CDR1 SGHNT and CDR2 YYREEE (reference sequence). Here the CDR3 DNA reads TGTGCCAGCAGCTTGGAACGTGGCAGCGGGGACGAGCAGTACTTC. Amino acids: CASSLERGSGDEQYF.

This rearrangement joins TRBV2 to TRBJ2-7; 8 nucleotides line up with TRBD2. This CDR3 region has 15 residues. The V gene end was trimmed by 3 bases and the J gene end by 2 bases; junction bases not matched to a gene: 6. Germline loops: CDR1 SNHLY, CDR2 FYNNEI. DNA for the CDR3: TGTGCCAGCAGTGATGGAGCGGGGGTGACCTACGAGCAGTACTTC. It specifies CASSDGAGVTYEQYF.

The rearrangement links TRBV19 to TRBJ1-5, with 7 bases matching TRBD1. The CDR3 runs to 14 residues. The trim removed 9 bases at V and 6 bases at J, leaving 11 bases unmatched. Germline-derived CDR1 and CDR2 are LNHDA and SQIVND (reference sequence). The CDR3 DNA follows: TGTGCCAGCCCGACAGGGTTCGTGGCTCAGCCCCAGCATTTT. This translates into CASPTGFVAQPQHF.

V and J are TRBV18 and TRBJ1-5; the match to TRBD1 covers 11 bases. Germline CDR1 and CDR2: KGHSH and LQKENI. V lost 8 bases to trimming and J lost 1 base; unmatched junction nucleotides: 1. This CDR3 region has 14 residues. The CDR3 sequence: CASRDRGSNQPQHF. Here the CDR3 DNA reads TGTGCCAGCCGGGACAGGGGGAGCAATCAGCCCCAGCATTTT.

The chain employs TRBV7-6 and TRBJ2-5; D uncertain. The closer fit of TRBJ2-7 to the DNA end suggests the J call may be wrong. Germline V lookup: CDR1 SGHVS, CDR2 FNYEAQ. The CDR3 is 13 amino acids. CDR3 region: CASSPGGFYEQYF. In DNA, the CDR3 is TGTGCCAGCAGCCCAGGTGGATTCTACGAGCAGTACTTC.

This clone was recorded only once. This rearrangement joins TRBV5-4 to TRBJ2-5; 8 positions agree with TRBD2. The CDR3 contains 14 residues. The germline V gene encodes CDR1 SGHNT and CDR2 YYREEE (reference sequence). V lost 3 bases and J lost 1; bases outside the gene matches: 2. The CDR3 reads CASSWGLGQETQYF. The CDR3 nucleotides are TGTGCCAGCAGCTGGGGACTAGGCCAAGAGACCCAGTACTTC. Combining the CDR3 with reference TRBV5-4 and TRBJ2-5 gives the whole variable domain ETGVTQSPTHLIKTRGQQVTLRCSSQSGHNTVSWYQQALGQGPQFIFQYYREEENGRGNFPPRFSGLQFPNYSSELNVNALELDDSALYLCASSWGLGQETQYFGPGTRLLVL.

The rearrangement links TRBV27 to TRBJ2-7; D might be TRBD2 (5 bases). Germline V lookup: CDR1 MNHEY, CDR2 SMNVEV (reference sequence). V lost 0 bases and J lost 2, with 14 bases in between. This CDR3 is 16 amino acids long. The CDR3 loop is CASSLSPPGITYEQYF. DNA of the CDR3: TGTGCCAGCAGTTTATCGCCCCCCGGGATAACCTACGAGCAGTACTTC.

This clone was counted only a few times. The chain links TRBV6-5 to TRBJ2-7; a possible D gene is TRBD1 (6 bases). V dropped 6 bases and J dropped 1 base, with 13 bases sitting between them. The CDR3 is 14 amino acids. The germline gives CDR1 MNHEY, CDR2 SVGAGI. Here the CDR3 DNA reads TGTGCCAGCAGCCCAGTCAGGGGATCCTACGAGCAGTACTTC. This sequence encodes CASSPVRGSYEQYF.

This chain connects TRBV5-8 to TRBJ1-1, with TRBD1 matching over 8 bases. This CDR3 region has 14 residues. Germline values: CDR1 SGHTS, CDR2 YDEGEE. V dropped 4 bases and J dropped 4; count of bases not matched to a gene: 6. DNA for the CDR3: TGTGCCAGCAGCCTCAGGGGGCTGGGCACTGAAGCTTTCTTT. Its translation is CASSLRGLGTEAFF. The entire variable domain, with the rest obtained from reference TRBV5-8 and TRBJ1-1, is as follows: EAGVTQSPTHLIKTRGQQATLRCSPISGHTSVYWYQQALGLGLQFLLWYDEGEERNRGNFPPRFSGRQFPNYSSELNVNALELEDSALYLCASSLRGLGTEAFFGQGTRLTVV.

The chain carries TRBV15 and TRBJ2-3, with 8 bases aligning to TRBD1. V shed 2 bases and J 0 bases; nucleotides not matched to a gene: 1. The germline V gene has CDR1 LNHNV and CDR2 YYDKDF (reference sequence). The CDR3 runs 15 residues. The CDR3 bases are TGTGCCACCAGCAGAAGGACAGGGAGCACAGATACGCAGTATTTT. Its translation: CATSRRTGSTDTQYF.

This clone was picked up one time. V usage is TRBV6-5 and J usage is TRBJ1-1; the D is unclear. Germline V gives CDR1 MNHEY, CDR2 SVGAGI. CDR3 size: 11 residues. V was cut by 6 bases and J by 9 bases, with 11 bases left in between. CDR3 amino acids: CASRSGVQAFF. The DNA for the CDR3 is TGTGCCAGCAGGTCCGGGGTCCAAGCTTTCTTT.